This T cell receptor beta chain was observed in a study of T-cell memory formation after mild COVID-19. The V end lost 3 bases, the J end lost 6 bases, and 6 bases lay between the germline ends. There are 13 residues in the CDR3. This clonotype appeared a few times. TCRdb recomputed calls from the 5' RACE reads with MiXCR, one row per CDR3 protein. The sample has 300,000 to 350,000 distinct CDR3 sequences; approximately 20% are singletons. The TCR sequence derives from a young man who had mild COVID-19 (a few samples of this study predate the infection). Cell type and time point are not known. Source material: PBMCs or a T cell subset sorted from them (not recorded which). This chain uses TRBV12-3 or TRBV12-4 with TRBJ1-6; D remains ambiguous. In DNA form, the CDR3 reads TGTGCCAGCAGTTTGGCCAGTAATTCACCCCTCCACTTT. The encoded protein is CASSLASNSPLHF.